What follows describes a single TCR beta chain. Its matching antigen is unknown. The entry originates in a study of graft-versus-host responses after intestinal transplantation. In the study overall: Anti-thymocyte globulin induction was given to all recipients, followed by tacrolimus and steroids for around three years.

Using immunoSEQ multiplex PCR, the repertoire was profiled, and TCRdb retains in-frame clones only, with some absent. The repertoire holds around 40,000 clones, with around 96% as singletons. This CDR3 spans 11 amino acids. Trimming removed 6 bases at V and 5 bases at J, with 7 bases between. The V gene's germline CDR1 is SGHVS and CDR2 FNYEAQ. Specimen: unstimulated CD8+ T cells sorted from spleen or lymph node cells, collected before transplant. The chain uses TRBV7-6 and TRBJ2-5, with D possibly matching TRBD1 (5 bases). This TCR derives from a human donor who was the organ donor for an intestinal transplant. The chain's CDR3 is CASRSGETQYF. The CDR3 DNA is TGTGCCAGCAGATCAGGGGAGACCCAGTACTTC.